This TCR beta chain emerged from a study of blood T cell repertoires in COVID-19 (dated by TCRdb to the early 2020s). For the study in its entirety: Samples from collaborators originated in the United States, Italy and Spain and spanned both the acute and convalescent phases of COVID-19. The material from the prospective study consisted of cDNA or gDNA derived from T cells, B-cell-depleted T cells, or PBMCs. Subjects who had been exposed to COVID-19, were actively infected with it, or had recovered from it provided the deeply sampled blood TCRbeta repertoires that made up the dataset. Nearly every sample came with metadata listing a de-identified subject ID, COVID-19 status, age in years and sex. Where available, HLA class I and class II types were obtained from metadata supplied by the sample provider rather than from assay-based typing. The repertoires were made available in a free public database intended to serve as a resource for research on the immune response to SARS-CoV-2. The samples were drawn from two sources: the first 160 participants of the ongoing ImmuneRACE study, and 1,254 subjects contributed by 6 global collaborators.

TCRbeta CDR3 regions were amplified from genomic DNA by means of the immunoSEQ Assay, a bias-controlled multiplex PCR. Regarding the original processing steps: The number of nucleated cells in each sample was estimated by amplification of reference gene primers within the assay. Sequence reads were collapsed and filtered to measure the absolute abundance of every unique TCRbeta CDR3 rearrangement. For each sample, productive Simpson clonality was calculated as the square root of Simpson's diversity index across productive rearrangements. The source is immuneACCESS, and TCRdb retained only in-frame sequences with V and J called. Part of the clones is not carried over; for the studies checked, unresolved V genes explain less than half of this, and the remainder is unexplained. The DNA was the basis for D and trimming; V, J and clone size are from that table. For this sample there are roughly 100,000 clones; 84% appear just once. More than 10% of the sample is held by the ten biggest clonotypes.

Collaborating institutions collected whole blood in K2EDTA tubes following their own protocols. For TCRbeta analysis, collaborators shipped samples as frozen whole blood, isolated PBMCs, or DNA extracted from either of those sample types. As to this clone: The target of this receptor is not known. Base qualities are not at hand, and no much larger clone is one base apart.

What the study reported, not specific to this receptor: Clinical and demographic metadata were provided uncurated, with the amount varying by source and participant.

V has 3 bases trimmed and J has 11 bases trimmed; junction bases matching no gene number 12. From the cysteine through the phenylalanine, the CDR3 covers 17 amino acids. Of all the DNA, just the CDR3 is kept, 51 bases in frame from base 1. CDR1 and CDR2 are read off the germline V gene as SGDLS and YYNGEE. The V and J genes are TRBV9 and TRBJ2-1; TRBD2 lines up with 15 middle nucleotides. This sequence originates from a human donor in a cohort sampled during active COVID-19. Material for sequencing was peripheral blood. The bases read TGTGCCAGCAGCGCCCTAAGGTCCGGGACTAGCGGGGGGCAGCAGTTCTTC. The translation is CASSALRSGTSGGQQFF.